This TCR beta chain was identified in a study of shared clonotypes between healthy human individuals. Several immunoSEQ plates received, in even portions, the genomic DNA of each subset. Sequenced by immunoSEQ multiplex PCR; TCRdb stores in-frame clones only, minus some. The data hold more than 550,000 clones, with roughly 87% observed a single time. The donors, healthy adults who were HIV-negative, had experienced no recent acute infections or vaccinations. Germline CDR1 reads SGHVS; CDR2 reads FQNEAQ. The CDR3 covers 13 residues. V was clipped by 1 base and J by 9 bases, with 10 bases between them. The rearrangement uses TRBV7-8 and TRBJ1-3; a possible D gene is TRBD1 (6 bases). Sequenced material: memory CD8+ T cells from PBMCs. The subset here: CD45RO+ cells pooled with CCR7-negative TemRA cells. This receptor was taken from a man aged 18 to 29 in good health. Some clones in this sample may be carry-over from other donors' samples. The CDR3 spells CASSLGQGSTIYF. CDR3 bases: TGTGCCAGCAGCTTAGGTCAGGGGTCCACCATATATTTT.